Each of the 24 T cell receptor beta chains below was sequenced from the same sample in a study of beta chain features in type 1 diabetes. General study results and limits: TCRB CDR3s were moderately but significantly shorter in Type 1 diabetes patients in all four CD4+ subsets.

Their specific antigens are unknown. Expressed TCRB transcripts were sequenced because the entire RNA isolate underwent reverse transcription. TCRdb keeps only in-frame clones here, not all; method: immunoSEQ multiplex PCR. The data contain about 390,000 clones, roughly a tenth of them singletons. Sequenced material: central memory CD4+ T cells from blood. Every receptor here comes from a man under 40 with type 1 diabetes.

This clone was seen more than once but under ten times. The chain employs TRBV7-9 and TRBJ1-5; D unclear. V shed 5 bases and J shed 3 bases, with 8 bases lying between them. The V gene's germline CDR1 is SEHNR and CDR2 FQNEAQ (reference sequence). This CDR3 is built from 13 residues. The CDR3 is CASSGGTNQPQHF. Here the CDR3 DNA reads TGTGCCAGCAGCGGCGGAACCAATCAGCCCCAGCATTTT.

The chain uses TRBV7-9 and TRBJ2-1; D is perhaps TRBD1 or TRBD2 (5 bases each). Germline-derived CDR1 and CDR2 are SEHNR and FQNEAQ (reference sequence). This CDR3 is 16 amino acids long. V lost 2 bases to trimming and J lost 7 bases, with 18 bases between them. The CDR3 is CASSLSPGMGPNEQFF. The CDR3 nucleotides read TGTGCCAGCAGCTTAAGTCCGGGTATGGGACCTAATGAGCAGTTCTTC.

The chain uses TRBV5-1 and TRBJ2-7; a weak D match, TRBD1 (6 bases). Germline lookup yields CDR1 SGHRS and CDR2 YFSETQ. The CDR3 has 14 amino acids. V gave up 0 bases and J gave up 2 bases, with 9 bases separating them. The CDR3 is CASSLDQGTYEQYF. CDR3 sequence (DNA): TGCGCCAGCAGCTTGGACCAGGGGACCTACGAGCAGTACTTC.

This sequence joins TRBV6-1 and TRBJ2-2; 7 bases fit TRBD1. Trimming took 4 bases from V and 4 from J; bases not matched to a gene: 0. This CDR3 is built from 13 residues. Germline V lookup: CDR1 MNHNS, CDR2 SASEGT. CDR3 amino acids: CASSGQGTGELFF. CDR3 in DNA: TGTGCCAGCAGTGGACAGGGCACCGGGGAGCTGTTTTTT.

This chain links TRBV29-1 with TRBJ1-5; 7 nucleotides match TRBD1. The CDR3 sequence is 13 residues long. Germline lookup yields CDR1 SQVTM and CDR2 ANQGSEA. V lost 4 bases and J lost 3; bases outside the gene matches: 3. CDR3 loop: CSVGQGINQPQHF. CDR3 nucleotides: TGCAGCGTTGGACAGGGTATCAATCAGCCCCAGCATTTT.

This clone was seen more than once but under ten times. The V and J genes are TRBV9 and TRBJ1-3; no firm D call. Germline V gives CDR1 SGDLS, CDR2 YYNGEE. V was pared by 0 bases and J by 2 bases, with 9 bases between. The CDR3 length is 15 residues. The CDR3, as DNA: TGTGCCAGCAGCGTAGGACTTAACGCTGGAAACACCATATATTTT. This gives the protein CASSVGLNAGNTIYF.

The chain couples TRBV7-3 to TRBJ1-1; 8 nucleotides line up with TRBD1. V gave up 2 bases and J gave up 2 bases; unmatched junction bases: 7. Germline V CDR1 and CDR2: SGHTA, FQGTGA. The CDR3 has 16 amino acids. CDR3 sequence reads: CASSLGGTGYNTEAFF. The DNA of the CDR3 is TGTGCCAGCAGCTTAGGAGGGACAGGATATAACACTGAAGCTTTCTTT.

This clone was counted between two and nine times. This chain connects TRBV10-3 to TRBJ1-1, with 7 bases identical to TRBD1. Per germline, CDR1 ENHRY and CDR2 SYGVKD. CDR3 size: 15 residues. V shed 4 bases and J 6 bases; nucleotides not matched to a gene: 11. As DNA, the CDR3 is TGTGCCATCAGTGCTACAGAGACAGGGACGGCTGAAGCTTTCTTT. Translated: CAISATETGTAEAFF.

The gene calls are TRBV4-1 and TRBJ2-7; a weak D match, TRBD1 (5 bases). V was shortened by 1 base and J by 3 bases, with 10 bases between the two germline ends. The germline CDR1 and CDR2 sequences are MGHRA and YSYEKL. This CDR3 contains 14 residues. CDR3 sequence reads: CASSQGDSVYEQYF. Here the CDR3 DNA reads TGCGCCAGCAGCCAAGGCGACAGCGTCTACGAGCAGTACTTC.

The CDR3 bases are TGTGCCAGCAGCCCCCCCCAGAGCTCCTACAATGAGCAGTTCTTC. Translating gives CASSPPQSSYNEQFF. This chain links TRBV7-9 with TRBJ2-1, with D uncertain. CDR1 is SEHNR, CDR2 FQNEAQ, per germline (reference sequence). CDR3 length: 15 residues. V gave up 5 bases and J gave up 0 bases, with 11 bases separating them.

The chain combines TRBV18 with TRBJ2-7; no firm D call. Trimming took off 0 bases at V and 0 bases at J, with 9 bases between the two ends. CDR3 size: 15 residues. Germline V CDR1 and CDR2: KGHSH, LQKENI. This CDR3 reads CASSPPNAGSYEQYF. CDR3 DNA: TGTGCCAGCTCACCACCGAATGCCGGCTCCTACGAGCAGTACTTC.

A few counts support this clone. The chain links TRBV11-2 to TRBJ1-1, with 7 positions matching TRBD1. This CDR3 has 14 residues. Germline lookup yields CDR1 SGHAT and CDR2 FQNNGV. The V segment lost 6 bases and the J segment 4 bases; nucleotides outside the gene matches: 8. The CDR3: CASSPRGGGTEAFF. The CDR3 DNA reads as TGTGCCAGCAGTCCCAGGGGGGGTGGCACTGAAGCTTTCTTT.

This clone occurred a few times. The CDR3 region is CSARSSTGQYF. For the CDR3, the DNA is TGCAGTGCTAGGTCTTCTACGGGGCAGTACTTC. The chain is built from TRBV20-1 and TRBJ2-7, with D unresolved. V was pared by 3 bases and J by 9 bases, with 12 bases between. This CDR3 is 11 amino acids long. CDR1 and CDR2 from the germline V gene are DFQATT and SNEGSKA (reference sequence).

This clone appeared a few times. One end of the junction varies from germline; a read error may be responsible. J is TRBJ2-3 and V is TRBV6-4, with 10 bases lining up with TRBD1. This CDR3 region has 15 residues. The V gene's germline CDR1 is MRHNA and CDR2 SNTAGT. CDR3 protein: CASSDSTRRQGALHF. CDR3 nucleotide sequence: TGTGCCAGCAGTGACTCTACCAGAAGACAGGGGGCCTTACATTTT.

This clone was detected only a few times. The V call is TRBV29-1, the J call TRBJ2-4; D not certain. Germline V gives CDR1 SQVTM, CDR2 ANQGSEA. Trimming left V 0 bases short and J 8 bases short, with 11 bases between. The CDR3 covers 13 residues. The CDR3 protein is CSVEDPVKDIQYF. The CDR3 nucleotides are TGCAGCGTTGAAGATCCAGTTAAAGACATTCAGTACTTC.

The table lists this clone with a few counts. The V and J genes are TRBV25-1 and TRBJ1-2, with TRBD1 as a possible D gene (5 bases). The CDR3 spans 16 residues. Germline loops: CDR1 MGHDK, CDR2 SYGVNS. Trimming pared 0 bases from V and 6 bases from J, leaving 17 bases between. The CDR3 sequence is CASSEYSGRQMHGYTF. CDR3 DNA sequence: TGTGCCAGCAGTGAATATAGTGGGAGACAGATGCATGGCTACACCTTC.

This clone appeared a few times. The CDR3 DNA reads as TGTGCCAACTCATTAACAGGGATGAGGAATGAAAAACTGTTTTTT. Translating it yields CANSLTGMRNEKLFF. This chain uses TRBV2 with TRBJ1-4, with D maybe TRBD1 (6 bases). CDR1 is SNHLY, CDR2 FYNNEI, per germline. V lost 10 bases to trimming and J lost 5 bases, with 20 bases between them. This CDR3 comprises 15 residues.

There are a few counts of this clone. The chain employs TRBV25-1 and TRBJ2-7; the match to TRBD2 covers 8 bases. This CDR3 has 17 residues. Germline lookup yields CDR1 MGHDK and CDR2 SYGVNS. V was clipped by 1 base and J by 5 bases; unmatched bases: 13. In DNA, the CDR3 is TGTGCCAGCAGTGAATGGGGTAGCGGGGTTCGTTCCCACGAGCAGTACTTC. The encoded protein is CASSEWGSGVRSHEQYF.

Only a few counts were recorded for this clone. The CDR3 reads CASSRQTLTYEQYF. CDR3 nucleotide sequence: TGTGCCAGCAGCAGACAGACTCTCACCTACGAGCAGTACTTC. The chain is built from TRBV6-6 and TRBJ2-7; TRBD1 is a possible D gene (5 bases). Germline CDR1 MNHNY, CDR2 SVGAGI (reference sequence). The CDR3 covers 14 residues. The ends were cut back, 6 bases at V and 2 bases at J, with 14 bases in the middle.

This clone has more than one count but fewer than ten. V gene TRBV30 combines with J gene TRBJ2-1; the D gene is possibly TRBD2 (5 bases). CDR3 size: 13 residues. Between the trimmed V and J ends, which lost 2 bases and 10 bases, there was a span of 15 bases. The germline CDR1 and CDR2 sequences are GTSNPN and SVGIG (reference sequence). CDR3 in DNA: TGTGCCTGGAGTAGGGCTACCCCGGGGGAGCAGTTCTTC. It encodes CAWSRATPGEQFF.

This clone was seen a few times. The chain uses TRBV11-1 and TRBJ2-1; no reliable D call. The CDR3 is 15 residues long. With 7 bases removed from V and 7 bases from J, the gap between germline ends came to 20 bases. CDR1 is SGHAT and CDR2 is FQDESV in the germline V gene (reference sequence). This CDR3 is CASTVGRASTNEQFF. The CDR3 DNA reads as TGTGCCAGCACAGTGGGTCGGGCATCTACAAATGAGCAGTTCTTC.

This clone was recorded at least ten times. The junction differs from germline at one of its ends, possibly a read error. The rearrangement links TRBV23-1 to TRBJ1-2; 8 bases map to TRBD1. TRBV23-1 is recorded as an ORF, its role being uncertain. The CDR3 contains 13 residues. DNA of the CDR3: TGCGCCAGCAGTCCTTGTTTTGAGACAGGGGCTTACTTC. This translates into CASSPCFETGAYF.

This clone occurred a few times. The chain employs TRBV10-3 and TRBJ2-1; 9 nucleotides agree with TRBD1. CDR1 and CDR2 from the germline V gene are ENHRY and SYGVKD. V was pared by 7 bases and J by 6 bases, with 7 bases of the junction left unmatched. This CDR3 region has 14 residues. CDR3 sequence reads: CAIKPQGARNEQFF. The CDR3 DNA sequence: TGTGCCATCAAACCACAGGGGGCGCGCAATGAGCAGTTCTTC.

This clone has only a few counts. This sequence joins TRBV6-6 and TRBJ2-2; 8 positions match TRBD2. After removal of 4 bases from V and 4 bases from J, the junction contained 5 bases not matched to a gene. Germline V gene data show CDR1 as MNHNY and CDR2 as SVGAGI (reference sequence). CDR3 length equals 15 residues. For the CDR3, the DNA is TGTGCCAGCAGTTCCGGGAGGGGGGTCACCGGGGAGCTGTTTTTT. This translates into CASSSGRGVTGELFF.